These T cell receptor beta chains were read from a single sample in a study of T-cell reconstitution after alpha-beta-depleted transplantation in children. TCRdb processed the PCR reads anew with MiXCR; each CDR3 protein has one entry. The table shows roughly 200,000 distinct CDR3 sequences, with 7.5% to 9.5% occurring only once. Sequenced here: PBMCs, mostly from graft donor cells, sampled 360 days after TCRalphabeta/CD19-depleted stem cell transplant. The receptors were sampled from a male patient under 10 years old who had a stem cell transplant for acute myeloid leukemia, so the T cells may come from the graft donor. The CDR3 runs from the conserved cysteine through the conserved F or W. D genes are given only for firm matches. Clone size is stated in some rows and not others, as once, few, many or a class when expanded.

cdr3_length	clone_size	j_call	d_call	v_call	cdr3_aa	cdr3_nt
14	few	TRBJ2-6	NA	TRBV10-2	CASNSDRGANVLTF	TGCGCCAGCAATTCGGATCGTGGGGCCAACGTCCTGACTTTC
13	many	TRBJ2-5	NA	TRBV29-1	CSVQGRLQETQYF	TGCAGCGTGCAGGGACGGCTCCAAGAGACCCAGTACTTC
12	many	TRBJ2-1	NA	TRBV5-1	CASSSVYNEQFF	TGCGCCAGCAGCTCAGTCTACAATGAGCAGTTCTTC
14	few	TRBJ2-5	NA	TRBV7-9	CASSLDGAQETQYF	TGTGCCAGCAGCTTAGACGGTGCCCAAGAGACCCAGTACTTC
13	few	TRBJ1-1	NA	TRBV5-1	CASSLGLGTEAFF	TGCGCCAGCAGCTTGGGGTTGGGCACTGAAGCTTTCTTT
15	NA	TRBJ2-7	NA	TRBV7-9	CASSDRDGPSYEQYF	TGTGCCAGCAGCGACCGGGACGGGCCCTCCTACGAGCAGTACTTC
13	many	TRBJ2-2	NA	TRBV5-1	CASSFRVGGELFF	TGCGCCAGCAGCTTCAGGGTTGGCGGGGAGCTGTTTTTT
14	many	TRBJ2-5	NA	TRBV5-1	CASSLVSHAETQYF	TGCGCCAGCAGCTTGGTTTCCCACGCAGAGACCCAGTACTTC
14	many	TRBJ2-7	TRBD1	TRBV18	CASSSDRGTLEQYF	TGTGCCAGCTCATCAGACAGGGGGACGCTCGAGCAGTACTTC
14	few	TRBJ2-1	TRBD2	TRBV20-1	CSATGTSGFNEQFF	TGCAGTGCTACCGGGACTAGCGGGTTTAATGAGCAGTTCTTC
17	few	TRBJ2-3	TRBD2	TRBV20-1	CSARSWTSGPSTDTQYF	TGCAGTGCTAGGTCCTGGACTAGCGGCCCTAGCACAGATACGCAGTATTTT
16	few	TRBJ2-1	TRBD1	TRBV5-1	CASSRYLGQTYNEQFF	TGCGCCAGCAGCCGGTATTTGGGACAGACCTACAATGAGCAGTTCTTC
15	NA	TRBJ1-3	TRBD1	TRBV10-3	CAILARDRDGNTIYF	TGTGCCATCCTCGCCCGGGACAGGGATGGAAACACCATATATTTT
12	many	TRBJ1-2	NA	TRBV28	CASNYPNYGYTF	TGTGCCAGCAATTACCCAAACTATGGCTACACCTTC
20	many	TRBJ2-1	TRBD1	TRBV7-4	CASSLARTGVRRTPYNEQFF	TGTGCCAGCAGCTTAGCCAGGACAGGGGTTAGGAGAACCCCCTACAATGAGCAGTTCTTC
13	NA	TRBJ1-1	NA	TRBV11-2	CASNLDRDTEAFF	TGTGCCAGTAATCTCGACCGGGACACTGAAGCTTTCTTT
16	many	TRBJ2-1	NA	TRBV5-1	CASSFSAGPQYNEQFF	TGCGCCAGCAGCTTTTCTGCGGGACCCCAATACAATGAGCAGTTCTTC
18	few	TRBJ2-1	TRBD2	TRBV20-1	CSATPSGREGRVWNEQFF	TGCAGTGCCACCCCCTCGGGGCGGGAGGGCCGGGTCTGGAATGAGCAGTTCTTC
10	many	TRBJ2-5	NA	TRBV29-1	CSVTQETQYF	TGCAGCGTTACTCAAGAGACCCAGTACTTC
16	few	TRBJ2-2	TRBD2	TRBV4-3	CASSRSGTSVSGELFF	TGCGCCAGCAGCCGATCCGGGACTAGCGTTTCCGGGGAGCTGTTTTTT
12	few	TRBJ2-5	NA	TRBV20-1	CSASQGGETQYF	TGCAGTGCTTCTCAGGGGGGAGAGACCCAGTACTTC
13	NA	TRBJ2-7	NA	TRBV7-9	CASSFGGVYEQYF	TGTGCCAGCAGCTTCGGGGGCGTCTACGAGCAGTACTTC
16	NA	TRBJ2-5	TRBD2	TRBV20-1	CSVLRGTSAADETQYF	TGCAGTGTCCTGAGGGGGACTAGCGCGGCGGACGAGACCCAGTACTTC
13	many	TRBJ2-7	NA	TRBV20-1	CSARDGPTYEQYF	TGCAGTGCTAGAGATGGGCCCACCTACGAGCAGTACTTC
19	NA	TRBJ2-3	TRBD2	TRBV13	CASSSIPRTSGGAADTQYF	TGTGCCAGCAGCTCGATCCCTCGGACTAGCGGGGGGGCCGCAGATACGCAGTATTTT
18	few	TRBJ2-6	TRBD2	TRBV7-2	CASSLRTSGGSGANVLTF	TGTGCCAGCAGCTTACGGACTAGCGGGGGGTCTGGGGCCAACGTCCTGACTTTC
17	NA	TRBJ2-1	NA	TRBV7-9	CASSLVRASRSYNEQFF	TGTGCCAGCAGCTTAGTACGGGCTAGCCGCTCCTACAATGAGCAGTTCTTC
15	few	TRBJ2-1	TRBD2	TRBV29-1	CSVGAGVSSYNEQFF	TGCAGCGTTGGAGCGGGAGTTTCCTCCTACAATGAGCAGTTCTTC
19	few	TRBJ2-6	TRBD1	TRBV6-5	CASSYRRTGEPSGANVLTF	TGTGCCAGCAGTTACCGCAGGACAGGGGAACCCTCTGGGGCCAACGTCCTGACTTTC
17	NA	TRBJ2-2	NA	TRBV5-5	CASSLAAGATYTGELFF	TGTGCCAGCAGCTTGGCGGCTGGGGCGACTTACACCGGGGAGCTGTTTTTT
18	few	TRBJ2-5	NA	TRBV6-2/TRBV6-3	CASSSRGPSGLIQETQYF	TGTGCCAGCAGTTCGCGGGGGCCAAGCGGGTTAATCCAAGAGACCCAGTACTTC
16	once	TRBJ2-1	TRBD2	TRBV7-3	CASRPTSGGSYNEQFF	TGTGCCAGCAGGCCAACTAGCGGGGGGTCCTACAATGAGCAGTTCTTC
15	NA	TRBJ1-5	NA	TRBV4-1	CASSQDGQGGQPQHF	TGCGCCAGCAGCCAAGATGGTCAGGGCGGTCAGCCCCAGCATTTT
17	NA	TRBJ2-1	NA	TRBV7-9	CASSTPGTFRSYNEQFF	TGTGCCAGCAGCACTCCCGGGACTTTCCGCTCTTACAATGAGCAGTTCTTC
15	many	TRBJ2-7	NA	TRBV5-1	CASSFEGLSSYEQYF	TGCGCCAGCAGTTTTGAGGGACTCAGCTCCTACGAGCAGTACTTC
16	many	TRBJ2-7	TRBD2	TRBV4-3	CASSQGWGLSSYEQYF	TGCGCCAGCAGCCAAGGATGGGGACTAAGCTCCTACGAGCAGTACTTC
15	many	TRBJ2-1	TRBD2	TRBV7-7	CASSLGTSGGNEQFF	TGTGCTAGCAGCCTAGGGACTAGCGGGGGGAATGAGCAGTTCTTC
17	NA	TRBJ2-1	TRBD2	TRBV20-1	CCARDQPRLAGGNEQFF	TGCTGTGCTAGAGATCAACCCAGACTAGCGGGAGGCAATGAGCAGTTCTTC
17	many	TRBJ2-1	TRBD2	TRBV9	CASSPEGSGRSYNEQFF	TGTGCCAGCAGCCCAGAGGGTAGCGGGAGGTCTTACAATGAGCAGTTCTTC
15	NA	TRBJ2-2	TRBD1	TRBV27	CASSSDRANTGELFF	TGTGCCAGCAGTTCGGACAGGGCGAACACCGGGGAGCTGTTTTTT
16	many	TRBJ2-3	TRBD2	TRBV12-3/TRBV12-4	CASRRVLAGFTDTQYF	TGTGCCAGCAGACGTGTACTAGCGGGGTTCACAGATACGCAGTATTTT
14	many	TRBJ2-2	TRBD2	TRBV9	CASSVAGGPGELFF	TGTGCCAGCAGCGTAGCGGGGGGGCCCGGGGAGCTGTTTTTT
16	few	TRBJ2-5	NA	TRBV6-5	CASSYSIDLGQETQYF	TGTGCCAGCAGTTACTCGATCGACCTGGGCCAAGAGACCCAGTACTTC
15	few	TRBJ2-1	TRBD1	TRBV11-1	CASSRRTGGLDEQFF	TGTGCCAGCAGCCGCCGGACAGGGGGCTTGGATGAGCAGTTCTTC
14	NA	TRBJ1-6	NA	TRBV10-3	CAISESWPNSPLHF	TGTGCCATCAGTGAGTCTTGGCCTAATTCACCCCTCCACTTT
14	NA	TRBJ2-5	NA	TRBV7-2	CASSLRRVGETQYF	TGTGCCAGCAGCTTAAGACGGGTGGGGGAGACCCAGTACTTC
19	few	TRBJ1-5	NA	TRBV6-2/TRBV6-3	CASSYSMKGRTEGNQPQHF	TGTGCCAGCAGTTACTCTATGAAGGGGCGAACAGAAGGCAATCAGCCCCAGCATTTT
15	few	TRBJ1-1	TRBD1	TRBV5-1	CASSFTDRVNTEAFF	TGCGCCAGCAGCTTTACTGACAGGGTGAACACTGAAGCTTTCTTT
15	NA	TRBJ2-3	TRBD1	TRBV15	CATSRDGQATDTQYF	TGTGCCACCAGCAGAGATGGACAGGCCACAGATACGCAGTATTTT